The 10 T cell receptor beta chains reported below all come from one sample, sequenced in a study of shared clonotypes between healthy human individuals. Some clones are missing from TCRdb's copy, which holds only in-frame ones; the method was immunoSEQ multiplex PCR. Of hundreds of thousands of clones in the sample, roughly 95% are singletons; the top ten hold approximately 0.062%. Source material: naive CD4+ T cells sorted from blood. This sample's subset: CD45RA+ positively selected. All receptors come from a woman in her 30s in good health.

The chain recombines TRBV5-1 with TRBJ2-6; 9 bases are shared with TRBD1. The junction had 8 bases not matched to a gene; V was cut back by 4 bases and J by 0 bases. The V gene's germline CDR1 is SGHRS and CDR2 YFSETQ. This CDR3 is 18 amino acids long. The CDR3 loop is CASSHTGTGTSGANVLTF. In DNA form, the CDR3 reads TGCGCCAGCAGCCATACCGGGACAGGGACCTCTGGGGCCAACGTCCTGACTTTC. Based on the CDR3 plus reference TRBV5-1 and TRBJ2-6, the full variable domain is KAGVTQTPRYLIKTRGQQVTLSCSPISGHRSVSWYQQTPGQGLQFLFEYFSETQRNKGNFPGRFSGRQFSNSRSEMNVSTLELGDSALYLCASSHTGTGTSGANVLTFGAGSRLTVL.

CDR3 coding DNA: TGTGCCAGCAGCATGGGACAGGGAACCGGGGAGCTGTTTTTT. It encodes CASSMGQGTGELFF. The chain combines TRBV5-4 with TRBJ2-2; 9 bases match TRBD1. CDR3 length: 14 amino acids. Germline assignment: CDR1 SGHNT and CDR2 YYREEE (reference sequence). The J segment lost 5 bases and the V segment lost 4 bases, leaving 3 bases of the junction unmatched.

The chain combines TRBV2 with TRBJ1-1; no clear D. CDR3 size: 13 residues. The V end lost 3 bases, the J end lost 6 bases, and 11 bases lay between the germline ends. Germline V lookup: CDR1 SNHLY, CDR2 FYNNEI. CDR3 protein: CASSDRATPEAFF. Here the CDR3 DNA reads TGTGCCAGCAGTGACCGTGCGACCCCTGAAGCTTTCTTT. The whole variable domain, filled in from reference TRBV2 and TRBJ1-1, reads EPEVTQTPSHQVTQMGQEVILRCVPISNHLYFYWYRQILGQKVEFLVSFYNNEISEKSEIFDDQFSVERPDGSNFTLKIRSTKLEDSAMYFCASSDRATPEAFFGQGTRLTVV.

Comment on this clone: The sample has other DNA sequences that encode this CDR3 too. The rearrangement joins TRBV28 to TRBJ1-1; no definite D call. The CDR3 covers 11 residues. Germline V gene lookup returns CDR1 MDHEN and CDR2 SYDVKM. Trimming took 3 bases from V and 7 from J, leaving 6 bases between them. The CDR3 sequence is CASSLGREAFF. CDR3 nucleotide sequence: TGTGCCAGCAGTTTGGGTCGTGAAGCTTTCTTT.

This clone has only one observation. This rearrangement joins TRBV15 to TRBJ2-7; possibly TRBD2 for D (6 bases). The CDR3 covers 13 residues. Trimming pared 0 bases from V and 12 bases from J, leaving 15 bases between. Germline V lookup: CDR1 LNHNV, CDR2 YYDKDF (reference sequence). Written as DNA, the CDR3 is TGTGCCACCAGCAGAGAGCACGGGAGTACGCTGTACTTC. This codes for CATSREHGSTLYF.

The chain carries TRBV4-1 and TRBJ2-7; tentatively, D is TRBD2 (5 bases). Germline V CDR1 and CDR2: MGHRA, YSYEKL. The CDR3 runs 15 residues. The V end lost 4 bases, the J end lost 2 bases, and 15 bases lay between the germline ends. CDR3 protein: CASSPGRAEAYEQYF. CDR3 nucleotide sequence: TGCGCCAGCAGCCCGGGGAGAGCGGAAGCCTACGAGCAGTACTTC.

The rearrangement links TRBV27 to TRBJ1-6; TRBD1 aligns across 7 bases. The germline gives CDR1 MNHEY, CDR2 SMNVEV (reference sequence). The CDR3 length is 17 residues. V shed 7 bases and J 5 bases; nucleotides not matched to a gene: 14. CDR3 sequence: CASKPLREGTDNSPLHF. The CDR3 DNA reads TGTGCCAGCAAACCGTTGCGGGAGGGGACAGATAATTCACCCCTCCACTTT.

The V call is TRBV6-5, the J call TRBJ2-7; D remains unclear. The CDR3 is 11 residues long. CDR1 is MNHEY and CDR2 is SVGAGI in the germline V gene. The germline V and J ends were trimmed by 6 bases and 6 bases, with 9 bases remaining between them. The CDR3 nucleotides read TGTGCCAGCAGCTCCGCCGGCGAGCAGTACTTC. The encoded protein is CASSSAGEQYF.

V gene TRBV11-1 combines with J gene TRBJ2-7, with 8 bases identical to TRBD2. The CDR3 totals 14 residues. Looked up from germline, CDR1 is SGHAT and CDR2 is FQDESV (reference sequence). With V trimmed by 5 bases and J by 2 bases, 5 bases remained unmatched. DNA of the CDR3: TGTGCCAGCAGCCCGGGACTAGGTGCCTACGAGCAGTACTTC. Translation: CASSPGLGAYEQYF.

The rearrangement joins TRBV11-1 to TRBJ2-5; D uncertain. V gave up 5 bases and J gave up 5 bases, with 21 bases separating them. This CDR3 region has 16 residues. CDR1 is SGHAT, CDR2 FQDESV, per germline (reference sequence). The CDR3 loop is CASSPALERAKETQYF. For the CDR3, the DNA is TGTGCCAGCAGCCCTGCGCTGGAGCGCGCTAAGGAGACCCAGTACTTC.